In this sample, the clone carrying this TCR beta chain turned up once. The same CDR3 is also encoded by other DNA sequences in this sample. The source of the sample is a study of shared clonotypes between healthy human individuals. Terminally differentiated effector memory CD45RA+ cells were excluded from the naive CD8 cells, which were CD45RO-negative and positively selected for CCR7. CDR3 length: 14 residues. CDR1 and CDR2 from the germline V gene are SGHRS and YFSETQ. Between the trimmed V and J ends, which lost 0 bases and 2 bases, there was a span of 9 bases. Sequenced by immunoSEQ multiplex PCR; TCRdb stores in-frame clones only, minus some. The table lists some 2 million clones, approximately 94% of them singletons.

This chain links TRBV5-1 with TRBJ2-7, with D perhaps TRBD1 (6 bases). The origin of this receptor is a young man in good health. Sequences were obtained from naive CD8+ T cells sorted from blood. CDR3 DNA: TGCGCCAGCAGCTTGGCAGGGGTCCCCTACGAGCAGTACTTC. Translated: CASSLAGVPYEQYF. The full variable domain, completed using reference TRBV5-1 and TRBJ2-7, is KAGVTQTPRYLIKTRGQQVTLSCSPISGHRSVSWYQQTPGQGLQFLFEYFSETQRNKGNFPGRFSGRQFSNSRSEMNVSTLELGDSALYLCASSLAGVPYEQYFGPGTRLTVT.